The rows below give T cell receptor beta chains drawn from one sample of a study of blood T cell repertoires in COVID-19. The table came from immunoSEQ multiplex PCR; TCRdb's copy has only in-frame clones and leaves some out. This sample has some 100,000 clones, with around 92% found just once. Material: peripheral blood. Receptor source: a woman aged 55-70 years with active COVID-19. CDR3s include the opening cysteine and the closing phenylalanine or tryptophan. Fields, in order: V gene, CDR3 protein.

V gene: TRBV28; CDR3 protein: CASSGTSGRAKPFF
V gene: TRBV10-3; CDR3 protein: CAISDLAGTGNTIYF
V gene: TRBV9; CDR3 protein: CASSVAARGGDTQYF
V gene: TRBV14; CDR3 protein: CASSPRTSGIYTDTQYF
V gene: TRBV28; CDR3 protein: CASSLLIGDYEQYF
V gene: TRBV4-1; CDR3 protein: CASSREIDNYGYTF
V gene: TRBV28; CDR3 protein: CASSLEGGYTF
V gene: TRBV11-3; CDR3 protein: CASSLDGLAGGQAKNIQYF
V gene: TRBV9; CDR3 protein: CASSVGRRPTLTGELFF
V gene: TRBV7-9; CDR3 protein: CASSSYSGEEKLFF
V gene: TRBV7-8; CDR3 protein: CASSFGLIYNEQFF
V gene: TRBV9; CDR3 protein: CASSVGGQRQETQYF
V gene: TRBV12-3/TRBV12-4; CDR3 protein: CAIQGYYNEQFF
V gene: TRBV19; CDR3 protein: CASSITGLYNEQFF
V gene: TRBV14; CDR3 protein: CASSRGHNYEQYF
V gene: TRBV21-1; CDR3 protein: CASGPGWEKLFF
V gene: TRBV18; CDR3 protein: CASSPLEFRGGTEAFF
V gene: TRBV5-4; CDR3 protein: CASSLNRGGHTGELFF
V gene: TRBV30; CDR3 protein: CAWELSGNTIYF
V gene: TRBV9; CDR3 protein: CASSRGQGNTGELFF
V gene: TRBV9; CDR3 protein: CASSVGQGGTEAFF
V gene: TRBV11-2; CDR3 protein: CASSPGVTNEKLFF
V gene: TRBV11-3; CDR3 protein: CASRPGLAGPYEQYF
V gene: TRBV18; CDR3 protein: CASSPLGRGGNTEAFF
V gene: TRBV6-6; CDR3 protein: CASSANQEGGYTF
V gene: TRBV19; CDR3 protein: CASSISGTRSYEQYF
V gene: TRBV28; CDR3 protein: CASSVRGQETQYF
V gene: TRBV5-1; CDR3 protein: CASSSLGGSSYEQYF
V gene: TRBV6-2/TRBV6-3; CDR3 protein: CASIPDSASSYEQYF
V gene: TRBV2; CDR3 protein: CASSQQGAAEAFF
V gene: TRBV5-6; CDR3 protein: CASSGGTGADEKLFF
V gene: TRBV28; CDR3 protein: CASGTDSGNTIYF
V gene: TRBV27; CDR3 protein: CASSSPSEAFF
V gene: TRBV15; CDR3 protein: CATSRGGSEAGELFF
V gene: TRBV6-2/TRBV6-3; CDR3 protein: CASSYPRTGATDTQYF
V gene: TRBV11-2; CDR3 protein: CASSPTGHNTDTQYF
V gene: TRBV5-4; CDR3 protein: CASSHGTGGAGETQYF
V gene: TRBV19; CDR3 protein: CASSDPGQGVHEQYF
V gene: TRBV12-3/TRBV12-4; CDR3 protein: CASTTDGIRTQYF
V gene: TRBV19; CDR3 protein: CASHSGDQPQHF
V gene: TRBV5-1; CDR3 protein: CASRGNGLAGGQFGDTQYF
V gene: TRBV6-5; CDR3 protein: CASTFRDRGRSEQFF
V gene: TRBV29-1; CDR3 protein: CSVATGVNQPQHF
V gene: TRBV28; CDR3 protein: CASSLGREETQYF
V gene: TRBV7-2; CDR3 protein: CASSLDRPSEQFF
V gene: TRBV7-3; CDR3 protein: CASRVGTGGEAFF
V gene: TRBV5-1; CDR3 protein: CASSLAPGLGTGELFF
V gene: TRBV2; CDR3 protein: CASSDPPGQNTGELFF
V gene: TRBV28; CDR3 protein: CASSQLQGGTGELFF
V gene: TRBV21-1; CDR3 protein: CASSNGPTGRKGYTF
V gene: TRBV5-1; CDR3 protein: CASSLDTGPQETQYF
V gene: TRBV5-1; CDR3 protein: CASRAGLGSGELFF
V gene: TRBV7-6; CDR3 protein: CASSLDFGGGFTDTQYF
V gene: TRBV5-5; CDR3 protein: CASSLAQPAGAYGYTF
V gene: TRBV5-1; CDR3 protein: CASSPPGTEAFF
V gene: TRBV30; CDR3 protein: CAWSTHQFLTDEKLFF
V gene: TRBV6-1; CDR3 protein: CASSEFMGEGVREKLFF
V gene: TRBV18; CDR3 protein: CASSPPRGGGTDTQYF
V gene: TRBV19; CDR3 protein: CASSGTTSNEKLFF
V gene: TRBV6-1; CDR3 protein: CASSDRGGGTEAFF